The next 30 T cell receptor beta chains were all read from a single sample in a study of shared clonotypes between healthy human individuals. Measured with immunoSEQ multiplex PCR; TCRdb has only the in-frame clones, and not every one. Found here are about 680,000 clones, less than 80% of them singletons; the top ten hold approximately 1.8%. The source material was memory CD4+ T cells sorted from blood. This sample's subset: CD45RA-negative fraction. These receptors came from a woman aged 30 to 39 in good health.

The chain joins TRBV2 to TRBJ1-2; possibly TRBD1 for D (5 bases). The V and J ends lost 5 bases and 6 bases respectively, with 16 bases between them. The CDR3 consists of 14 residues. Germline V CDR1 and CDR2: SNHLY, FYNNEI. CDR3 sequence: CASSSTDSRHGYTF. CDR3 in DNA: TGTGCCAGCAGTAGCACAGACAGTCGTCATGGCTACACCTTC.

This clone was counted at least ten times. V is TRBV9 and J is TRBJ1-2; D gene ambiguous. Deletions cut 4 bases from V and 2 bases from J, with 9 bases between. Germline loops: CDR1 SGDLS, CDR2 YYNGEE. This CDR3 region has 13 residues. Written as DNA, the CDR3 is TGTGCCAGCAGCCCCGTGAACAACTATGGCTACACCTTC. Amino acid sequence: CASSPVNNYGYTF.

This clone was picked up one time. This sequence joins TRBV2 and TRBJ1-1; D is unresolved. CDR1 and CDR2 (germline): SNHLY, FYNNEI. CDR3 length: 13 residues. The germline V and J ends were trimmed by 4 bases and 0 bases, with 6 bases remaining between them. The CDR3 sequence: CASSGVMNTEAFF. CDR3 nucleotides: TGTGCCAGCAGTGGGGTGATGAACACTGAAGCTTTCTTT.

The CDR3 sequence: CASSRRLGEQYF. The CDR3 DNA reads TGTGCCAGCAGCAGAAGGTTGGGTGAGCAGTACTTC. The J gene is TRBJ2-7, the V gene TRBV7-2; the D is unclear. Germline-derived CDR1 and CDR2 are SGHTA and FQGNSA. The CDR3 sequence is 12 residues long. V was trimmed by 5 bases and J by 7 bases, leaving 12 bases between them.

The chain combines TRBV28 with TRBJ2-7, with 7 positions matching TRBD1. Trimming took 5 bases from V and 2 from J; bases not matched to a gene: 9. The CDR3 runs 15 residues. The germline gives CDR1 MDHEN, CDR2 SYDVKM. CDR3 coding DNA: TGTGCCAGCAGTCCCCGTTTAGGGGGCGCCTACGAGCAGTACTTC. It is translated as CASSPRLGGAYEQYF.

The V call is TRBV27, the J call TRBJ2-7, with D tentatively TRBD1 (6 bases). V was trimmed by 4 bases and J by 2 bases, leaving 9 bases between them. There are 13 residues in the CDR3. Germline loops: CDR1 MNHEY, CDR2 SMNVEV (reference sequence). The CDR3 region is CASSYRVAYEQYF. In DNA, the CDR3 is TGTGCCAGCAGTTACAGGGTTGCCTACGAGCAGTACTTC.

This clone was counted many times. The rearrangement links TRBV4-2 to TRBJ1-4, with D perhaps matching TRBD1 (5 bases). Trimming shortened V by 6 bases and J by 4 bases, and 15 bases separated the two germline ends. The CDR3 spans 15 residues. Germline V gene data show CDR1 as LGHNA and CDR2 as YNFKEQ. The CDR3 nucleotides read TGTGCCAGCAGGGGGAGGGGCAACCGTAATGAAAAACTGTTTTTT. Protein product: CASRGRGNRNEKLFF.

This clone was recorded once. V usage is TRBV5-1 and J usage is TRBJ1-1; TRBD1 matches 10 bases. V shed 2 bases and J 3 bases; nucleotides not matched to a gene: 7. CDR3 size: 16 residues. Germline V gene sequence: CDR1 SGHRS, CDR2 YFSETQ. The CDR3 sequence is CASSLETGGFDTEAFF. The CDR3 nucleotides read TGCGCCAGCAGCTTAGAGACAGGGGGCTTCGACACTGAAGCTTTCTTT.

V usage is TRBV28 and J usage is TRBJ1-5; the D gene is possibly TRBD1 (6 bases). Germline V gene sequence: CDR1 MDHEN, CDR2 SYDVKM. V was shortened by 6 bases and J by 6 bases, with 15 bases between the two germline ends. This CDR3 is 14 amino acids long. The CDR3 reads CASRAQGGGQPQHF. The DNA of the CDR3 is TGTGCCAGCAGGGCCCAAGGGGGGGGTCAGCCCCAGCATTTT. Variable domain in full (rest from reference TRBV28 and TRBJ1-5): DVKVTQSSRYLVKRTGEKVFLECVQDMDHENMFWYRQDPGLGLRLIYFSYDVKMKEKGDIPEGYSVSREKKERFSLILESASTNQTSMYLCASRAQGGGQPQHFGDGTRLSIL.

This clone was seen more than once but under ten times. The gene calls are TRBV29-1 and TRBJ1-1, with unresolved D. CDR1 and CDR2 from the germline V gene are SQVTM and ANQGSEA. The ends were cut back, 5 bases at V and 5 bases at J, with 12 bases in the middle. The CDR3 covers 12 residues. This CDR3 is CSVSGYGTEAFF. The CDR3, as DNA: TGCAGCGTTTCCGGTTATGGGACTGAAGCTTTCTTT.

The gene calls are TRBV27 and TRBJ2-7, with D unclear. This CDR3 is 13 amino acids long. V dropped 3 bases and J dropped 2 bases, with 8 bases sitting between them. CDR1 and CDR2 from the germline V gene are MNHEY and SMNVEV (reference sequence). Here the CDR3 reads CASSFRATYEQYF. For the CDR3, the DNA is TGTGCCAGCAGTTTCCGGGCCACCTACGAGCAGTACTTC.

This chain joins TRBV5-4 and TRBJ2-7, with no clear D. Germline V CDR1 and CDR2: SGHNT, YYREEE (reference sequence). The CDR3 has 13 residues. The ends were cut back, 1 base at V and 0 bases at J, with 5 bases in the middle. CDR3 in amino acids: CASSLSNSYEQYF. The CDR3 nucleotides are TGTGCCAGCAGCTTGTCCAACTCCTACGAGCAGTACTTC.

This clone was found a few times. This CDR3 is CASSWDRRANEQYF. Here the CDR3 DNA reads TGTGCCAGTAGTTGGGACCGTCGAGCCAACGAGCAGTACTTC. V and J are TRBV19 and TRBJ2-7; either TRBD1 or TRBD2 may fit D (5 bases each). Trimming took 5 bases from V and 5 from J, leaving 16 bases between them. Germline V gene data show CDR1 as LNHDA and CDR2 as SQIVND (reference sequence). The length of the CDR3 is 14 residues.

V is TRBV6-1 and J is TRBJ1-2; D unresolved. The CDR3 is made up of 14 amino acids. Germline V gene data show CDR1 as MNHNS and CDR2 as SASEGT. The germline V and J ends were trimmed by 0 bases and 2 bases, with 7 bases remaining between them. CDR3 amino acids: CASSEADRNYGYTF. The CDR3 DNA is TGTGCCAGCAGTGAAGCGGACCGAAACTATGGCTACACCTTC.

This rearrangement joins TRBV6-1 to TRBJ2-3; maybe TRBD1 (5 bases). Germline assignment: CDR1 MNHNS and CDR2 SASEGT. This CDR3 is built from 14 residues. Between the trimmed V and J ends, which lost 4 bases and 4 bases, there was a span of 12 bases. The CDR3 protein is CASSAPTEADTQYF. Written as DNA, the CDR3 is TGTGCCAGCAGTGCCCCGACAGAGGCAGATACGCAGTATTTT.

A single count supports this clone. The chain has TRBV2 and TRBJ2-5; a weak D match, TRBD2 (6 bases). The length of the CDR3 is 13 residues. The V gene lost 11 bases and the J gene lost 6 bases, with 19 bases spanning the gap. CDR1 and CDR2 from the germline V gene are SNHLY and FYNNEI. In DNA form, the CDR3 reads TGTGCCTTTAGCGGACCCGGCTCGAAGACCCAGTACTTC. It encodes CAFSGPGSKTQYF. The variable domain in full, completed from reference TRBV2 and TRBJ2-5, reads EPEVTQTPSHQVTQMGQEVILRCVPISNHLYFYWYRQILGQKVEFLVSFYNNEISEKSEIFDDQFSVERPDGSNFTLKIRSTKLEDSAMYFCAFSGPGSKTQYFGPGTRLLVL.

The J gene is TRBJ2-1, the V gene TRBV29-1; perhaps D is TRBD1 or TRBD2 (5 bases each). V was shortened by 6 bases and J by 7 bases, with 16 bases between the two germline ends. The CDR3 loop spans 13 amino acids. Germline V gene lookup returns CDR1 SQVTM and CDR2 ANQGSEA. CDR3: CSVDFSGQNEQFF. The CDR3 coding sequence is TGCAGCGTAGATTTCTCGGGGCAGAATGAGCAGTTCTTC.

The chain recombines TRBV7-8 with TRBJ2-5; weak D call: TRBD1 (6 bases). The CDR3 extends over 16 amino acids. CDR1 SGHVS and CDR2 FQNEAQ come from the germline V gene. Trimming took 0 bases from V and 4 from J, leaving 15 bases between them. The DNA for the CDR3 is TGTGCCAGCAGCTTAGCAGGCAGGGGTGGGAGAGAGACCCAGTACTTC. This encodes CASSLAGRGGRETQYF.

This clone appeared a few times. V usage is TRBV5-6 and J usage is TRBJ2-7; 8 nucleotides agree with TRBD1. The germline CDR1 and CDR2 sequences are SGHDT and YYEEEE. The CDR3 contains 12 residues. V lost 1 base and J lost 7; bases outside the gene matches: 1. This CDR3 is CASSLWTGEQYF. In nucleotides, the CDR3 is TGTGCCAGCAGCTTGTGGACAGGGGAGCAGTACTTC.

This chain links TRBV28 with TRBJ1-1, with TRBD1 identical over 7 bases. This CDR3 is built from 15 residues. V gave up 6 bases and J gave up 1 base; unmatched junction bases: 8. CDR1 and CDR2 (germline): MDHEN, SYDVKM. The CDR3 loop is CASSVGGVKNTEAFF. In DNA, the CDR3 is TGTGCCAGCAGCGTAGGGGGCGTCAAGAACACTGAAGCTTTCTTT.

The chain employs TRBV5-4 and TRBJ2-5; 7 positions agree with TRBD2. The CDR3 length is 15 residues. Germline loops: CDR1 SGHNT, CDR2 YYREEE (reference sequence). V was pared by 6 bases and J by 4 bases, with 12 bases of the junction left unmatched. The CDR3 region has the DNA TGTGCCAGCACCTGGGGGGGAGGGCCCGGAGAGACCCAGTACTTC. It specifies CASTWGGGPGETQYF. Combining the CDR3 with reference TRBV5-4 and TRBJ2-5 gives the whole variable domain ETGVTQSPTHLIKTRGQQVTLRCSSQSGHNTVSWYQQALGQGPQFIFQYYREEENGRGNFPPRFSGLQFPNYSSELNVNALELDDSALYLCASTWGGGPGETQYFGPGTRLLVL.

CDR3 in amino acids: CASSPRGSGDTQYF. CDR3 coding DNA: TGTGCCAGCTCACCGAGGGGGAGTGGAGATACGCAGTATTTT. The V call is TRBV18, the J call TRBJ2-3; TRBD1 might be the D (6 bases). Germline CDR1 KGHSH, CDR2 LQKENI. The CDR3 extends over 14 amino acids. Trimming pared 3 bases from V and 5 bases from J, leaving 12 bases between.

The count of this clone is one. V gene TRBV5-1 combines with J gene TRBJ2-3; 8 positions agree with TRBD2. The ends lost 4 bases at V and 5 bases at J; junction bases unmatched: 6. The CDR3 spans 14 residues. Germline values: CDR1 SGHRS, CDR2 YFSETQ. CDR3 nucleotides: TGCGCCAGCAGCGTGACTAGCGTCAAAGATACGCAGTATTTT. Its protein product is CASSVTSVKDTQYF.

This clone was observed a handful of times. The chain joins TRBV19 to TRBJ1-4; D remains unclear. Trimming cost V 7 bases and J 5 bases, with 11 bases left between them. CDR3 length: 13 residues. CDR1 LNHDA and CDR2 SQIVND come from the germline V gene (reference sequence). The CDR3 sequence is CASTKWENEKLFF. CDR3 in DNA: TGTGCCAGTACCAAATGGGAGAATGAAAAACTGTTTTTT.

The V and J genes are TRBV18 and TRBJ1-4; 7 bases align to TRBD1. V was pared by 5 bases and J by 0 bases, with 6 bases of the junction left unmatched. The length of the CDR3 is 16 residues. Germline-derived CDR1 and CDR2 are KGHSH and LQKENI. The CDR3 DNA reads TGTGCCAGCTCAATCGGACAGGCTGCAACTAATGAAAAACTGTTTTTT. It specifies CASSIGQAATNEKLFF.

This chain connects TRBV28 to TRBJ2-4; D gene unclear. Germline V gene data show CDR1 as MDHEN and CDR2 as SYDVKM. The CDR3 runs to 14 residues. Between the trimmed V and J ends, which lost 3 bases and 0 bases, there was a span of 6 bases. As DNA, the CDR3 is TGTGCCAGCAGTTTCCTTATAGCCAAAAACATTCAGTACTTC. Translating it yields CASSFLIAKNIQYF. The full variable domain, its missing parts supplied by reference TRBV28 and TRBJ2-4, is DVKVTQSSRYLVKRTGEKVFLECVQDMDHENMFWYRQDPGLGLRLIYFSYDVKMKEKGDIPEGYSVSREKKERFSLILESASTNQTSMYLCASSFLIAKNIQYFGAGTRLSVL.

The rearrangement uses TRBV28 and TRBJ2-7; 9 nucleotides align to TRBD1. The CDR3 extends over 15 amino acids. Germline CDR1 reads MDHEN; CDR2 reads SYDVKM. Trimming cost V 6 bases and J 3 bases; bases outside gene matches: 9. Written as DNA, the CDR3 is TGTGCCAGCAGGGCATCCGGGACAGGGAGCTACGAGCAGTACTTC. This translates into CASRASGTGSYEQYF.

CDR3: CASSAGPSSPFF. The CDR3 DNA reads TGTGCCAGCAGTGCCGGGCCCAGCAGCCCGTTTTTT. The genes are TRBV28 and TRBJ1-4; D ambiguous. V lost 5 bases, J lost 16 bases, and 17 bases lay in between. The CDR3 extends over 12 amino acids. CDR1 and CDR2 (germline): MDHEN, SYDVKM. The variable domain in full, with the rest retrieved from reference TRBV28 and TRBJ1-4, is DVKVTQSSRYLVKRTGEKVFLECVQDMDHENMFWYRQDPGLGLRLIYFSYDVKMKEKGDIPEGYSVSREKKERFSLILESASTNQTSMYLCASSAGPSSPFFGSGTQLSVL.

V usage is TRBV19 and J usage is TRBJ2-3; D may match TRBD1 or TRBD2 (5 bases each). This CDR3 contains 22 residues. Germline V CDR1 and CDR2: LNHDA, SQIVND (reference sequence). Trimming took 6 bases from V and 0 from J, leaving 34 bases between them. CDR3 sequence reads: CASSPLERFGAPAPSSTDTQYF. The CDR3 DNA reads as TGTGCCAGTAGCCCCCTGGAGCGATTCGGGGCTCCGGCTCCCTCTAGCACAGATACGCAGTATTTT.

This chain's CDR3 is CASSPGTVRGSSYEQYF. CDR3 in DNA: TGTGCCAGCTCACCCGGGACAGTTAGGGGCAGCTCCTACGAGCAGTACTTC. The chain carries TRBV18 and TRBJ2-7; 7 bases match TRBD1. After removal of 3 bases from V and 0 bases from J, the junction contained 11 bases not matched to a gene. CDR1 is KGHSH and CDR2 is LQKENI in the germline V gene. The CDR3 is made up of 17 amino acids.